The present entry profiles one TCR beta chain with its context. The time point denotes: pre-treatment sample, taken before nivolumab and TIL therapy. There are 16 residues in the CDR3. The V gene's germline CDR1 is SQVTM and CDR2 ANQGSEA. Trimming removed 5 bases from V and 2 bases from J; junction bases left unmatched: 12. These data are taken from a study of TIL therapy for anti-PD-1-resistant metastatic lung cancer. Background on the study: Tumors were harvested before any PD-1/PD-L1 blockade. Tumors had a median PD-L1 proportion score of approximately 6%.

The libraries were made with immunoSEQ v3. Each library reached about 2 million read pairs, or roughly 4.5-6 million at deep level. Some clones are missing from TCRdb's copy, which holds only in-frame ones; the method was immunoSEQ multiplex PCR. The sample includes around 59,000 clones, under 75% of them seen just once. The gene calls are TRBV29-1 and TRBJ1-1; 9 bases agree with TRBD1. The sequence was collected from a person between 30 and 80 years old with non-small cell lung cancer. The specimen was blood, collected at baseline. The CDR3 loop is CSVKLTGGLINTEAFF. CDR3 sequence (DNA): TGCAGCGTTAAGTTGACAGGGGGTTTGATTAACACTGAAGCTTTCTTT.